Listed below are T cell receptor beta chains from one sample, sequenced in a study of blood T cell repertoires in COVID-19. The protocol was immunoSEQ multiplex PCR, while the TCRdb copy is restricted to in-frame clones and leaves out a portion. The sample includes about 150,000 clones, 88% of them seen just once. Input material: peripheral blood. Receptors originate from a man aged 50 to 60 who had recovered from COVID-19. CDR3s leave out the opening cysteine and the closing phenylalanine or tryptophan.

j_gene: TRBJ1-1; v_gene: TRBV19; CDR3aa: ASKRAGMLRNTEAF
j_gene: TRBJ2-1; v_gene: TRBV28; CDR3aa: AMQRRSYNEQF
j_gene: TRBJ1-2; v_gene: TRBV29-1; CDR3aa: SVRGSYGYT
j_gene: TRBJ2-7; v_gene: TRBV5-1; CDR3aa: ASAPDGQGMGEQY
j_gene: TRBJ2-7; v_gene: TRBV6-5; CDR3aa: ALDRDRGPDEQY
j_gene: TRBJ1-3; v_gene: TRBV19; CDR3aa: ASTTTSGNTIY
j_gene: TRBJ2-7; v_gene: TRBV28; CDR3aa: ASSRDSYEQY
j_gene: TRBJ2-5; v_gene: TRBV18; CDR3aa: ASSPLLGRAVEETQY
j_gene: TRBJ2-2; v_gene: TRBV28; CDR3aa: ASRGGLADRELF
j_gene: TRBJ2-7; v_gene: TRBV6-2/TRBV6-3; CDR3aa: ASSYPSGTSGRAAYEQY
j_gene: TRBJ1-1; v_gene: TRBV2; CDR3aa: ASRDTGKIEAF
j_gene: TRBJ2-7; v_gene: TRBV7-9; CDR3aa: ASSSPRLAEGHSYEQY
j_gene: TRBJ2-3; v_gene: TRBV7-9; CDR3aa: ASSSPGSGSTDTQY
j_gene: TRBJ1-4; v_gene: TRBV4-1; CDR3aa: ASSQIRDRGQDTNEKLF
j_gene: TRBJ2-3; v_gene: TRBV18; CDR3aa: ASSPLPRAGTDTQY
j_gene: TRBJ1-6; v_gene: TRBV9; CDR3aa: ASSALDRGDSPLH
j_gene: TRBJ2-7; v_gene: TRBV4-3; CDR3aa: ASSQGWTEAYEQY
j_gene: TRBJ2-2; v_gene: TRBV11-2; CDR3aa: ASGRGVRTGELF
j_gene: TRBJ2-1; v_gene: TRBV28; CDR3aa: ASSLAVEQF
j_gene: TRBJ1-5; v_gene: TRBV7-9; CDR3aa: ASSHRGADQPQH
j_gene: TRBJ1-2; v_gene: TRBV19; CDR3aa: ASSPQGQANYGYT
j_gene: TRBJ2-1; v_gene: TRBV3-1/TRBV3-2; CDR3aa: ASMRRNYNEQF
j_gene: TRBJ2-7; v_gene: TRBV4-3; CDR3aa: ASSQDSRNSYEQY
j_gene: TRBJ2-7; v_gene: TRBV2; CDR3aa: ASNRDSLYEQY
j_gene: TRBJ1-1; v_gene: TRBV18; CDR3aa: ASSSSRTGAKNTEAF
j_gene: TRBJ1-5; v_gene: TRBV6-5; CDR3aa: ASRVESNQPQH
j_gene: TRBJ1-1; v_gene: TRBV4-1; CDR3aa: ASSQRDTRGNTEAF
j_gene: TRBJ1-2; v_gene: TRBV6-5; CDR3aa: ASSPEGLYGYT
j_gene: TRBJ2-7; v_gene: TRBV28; CDR3aa: ASSFTSIYEQY
j_gene: TRBJ2-1; v_gene: TRBV27; CDR3aa: ASSLRISYNEQF
j_gene: TRBJ2-7; v_gene: TRBV6-5; CDR3aa: ASSWTGTYEQY
j_gene: TRBJ2-1; v_gene: TRBV10-3; CDR3aa: AISDDRGIYNEQF
j_gene: TRBJ1-5; v_gene: TRBV6-1; CDR3aa: AIRDNSNQPQH
j_gene: TRBJ2-7; v_gene: TRBV15; CDR3aa: ATSGTTRYEQY
j_gene: TRBJ1-2; v_gene: TRBV5-6; CDR3aa: ASSLGQGPGYGYT
j_gene: TRBJ1-4; v_gene: TRBV4-3; CDR3aa: ASSQSTGAYEKLF
j_gene: TRBJ2-7; v_gene: TRBV2; CDR3aa: ASSRTSVSSYEQY
j_gene: TRBJ1-2; v_gene: TRBV28; CDR3aa: ASSLGVYGYT
j_gene: TRBJ1-2; v_gene: TRBV7-3; CDR3aa: ASSAGGKGGYT
j_gene: TRBJ2-3; v_gene: TRBV19; CDR3aa: ASSIGAGGADTQY
j_gene: TRBJ2-7; v_gene: TRBV18; CDR3aa: ASSPTSGGRSYEQY
j_gene: TRBJ1-3; v_gene: TRBV7-6; CDR3aa: ASSLEMYSSGNTIY
j_gene: TRBJ1-2; v_gene: TRBV12-5; CDR3aa: ASGLVQGQGGHGYT
j_gene: TRBJ1-1; v_gene: TRBV7-9; CDR3aa: ASSSHPVSRGMNTEAF
j_gene: TRBJ1-5; v_gene: TRBV30; CDR3aa: AWSVTDNQPQH
j_gene: TRBJ1-2; v_gene: TRBV19; CDR3aa: ATLPRTGLWNGYT
j_gene: TRBJ2-2; v_gene: TRBV21-1; CDR3aa: ASGDMGRTSGGSDLLAGELF
j_gene: TRBJ1-1; v_gene: TRBV2; CDR3aa: ASSGDRERGVEAF
j_gene: TRBJ2-2; v_gene: TRBV6-1; CDR3aa: ASSEGGVGNTGELF
j_gene: TRBJ1-6; v_gene: TRBV5-1; CDR3aa: ASSILSGIGNSPLH
j_gene: TRBJ2-5; v_gene: TRBV18; CDR3aa: ASSPTNTGETQY
j_gene: TRBJ2-7; v_gene: TRBV19; CDR3aa: ASSFGAGYEQY
j_gene: TRBJ2-6; v_gene: TRBV5-6; CDR3aa: ASSFRGRGANVLT
j_gene: TRBJ1-2; v_gene: TRBV6-5; CDR3aa: ASSLRGSNYGYT
j_gene: TRBJ2-1; v_gene: TRBV5-4; CDR3aa: ASSFPRGEQF
j_gene: TRBJ1-2; v_gene: TRBV21-1; CDR3aa: ASSPRPELANYGYT